This is a list of T cell receptor beta chains from one sample in a study of human T cells and chemical hapten exposure. TCRdb passed the RACE reads through MiXCR, listing each CDR3 protein once. The sample consists of 95,000 to 150,000 distinct CDR3 sequences, roughly 12% of them appearing once. The specimen was whole blood, collected in connection with sensitization to the hapten diphenylcyclopropenone (DPC). These TCRs come from a woman between 45 and 65 years old with alopecia areata. Some clones in this sample may be carry-over from other donors' samples. Each CDR3 is given with its conserved first and last residue. Fields, in order: V gene, J gene, clone size, D gene, CDR3 DNA, CDR3 protein. A D gene is named only where the DNA matches it firmly. Not all rows give a size; the values are once, few, many and, for expanded clones, a class.

TRBV18	TRBJ1-1	few	TRBD1	TGTGCAACCGGGACAGGGGGCCAGGACACTGAAGCTTTCTTT	CATGTGGQDTEAFF
TRBV7-2	TRBJ2-3	few	.	TGTGCCAGCAGCTTAGGTCCTAGGGCCAGTGGCACAGATACGCAGTATTTT	CASSLGPRASGTDTQYF
TRBV18	TRBJ2-7	few	.	TGTGCCAGCTCACCACTTTTCGGGACCGGTGAGCAGTACTTC	CASSPLFGTGEQYF
TRBV7-9	TRBJ1-1	.	.	TGTGCCAGCAGCCCCCGGGATGCGCCCCTCAGGGACACTGAAGCTTTCTTT	CASSPRDAPLRDTEAFF
TRBV7-9	TRBJ2-4	.	.	TGTGCCAGCAGCTTAGCAGGGTCAGGGGAATACTTC	CASSLAGSGEYF
TRBV5-1	TRBJ1-1	many	.	TGCGCCAGCAGCTTACTTCTCCAGGGCGCCAGTGGAACTGAAGCTTTCTTT	CASSLLLQGASGTEAFF
TRBV6-4	TRBJ2-3	.	TRBD2	TGTGCCAGCAGTGTGGGAGCGGGAGGCACAGATACGCAGTATTTT	CASSVGAGGTDTQYF
TRBV11-1	TRBJ2-4	many	.	TGTGCCAGCAGAGGGCCGGGACCCATTCAGTACTTC	CASRGPGPIQYF
TRBV5-6	TRBJ2-3	few	.	TGTGCCAGCAGCCCCATCGCAGTGGGAGTAAACGATGGAGGCACAGATACGCAGTATTTT	CASSPIAVGVNDGGTDTQYF
TRBV20-1	TRBJ2-5	few	.	TGCAGTGCTAGTCAGCGCAGGGTAGGGGAGACCCAGTACTTC	CSASQRRVGETQYF
TRBV29-1	TRBJ1-1	few	.	TGCAGCGTCCTAGGGGGAATGGCCACTGAAGCTTTCTTT	CSVLGGMATEAFF
TRBV2	TRBJ2-7	few	TRBD1	TGTGCCAGCCTAACCCCGACAGGGGGATCCTACGAGCAGTACTTC	CASLTPTGGSYEQYF
TRBV20-1	TRBJ1-5	many	.	TGCAGTGCTAGGGTCCTTTACGAGCAGCCCCAGCATTTT	CSARVLYEQPQHF
TRBV6-5	TRBJ1-1	few	.	TGTGCCAGCAGTCCGGGCGCTGAGACTGAAGCTTTCTTT	CASSPGAETEAFF
TRBV12-3/TRBV12-4	TRBJ2-2	many	TRBD1	TGTGCCAGCAGTTTAGTACAGGGGGCCGGGGAGCTGTTTTTT	CASSLVQGAGELFF
TRBV2	TRBJ1-2	many	TRBD1	TGTGCCAGCAGGGATACCCAGGGGGCGCGTGGCTACACCTTC	CASRDTQGARGYTF
TRBV7-2	TRBJ2-3	.	TRBD2	TGTGCCAGCAGCTTAACTAGCGTCACAGATACGCAGTATTTT	CASSLTSVTDTQYF
TRBV29-1	TRBJ2-2	few	.	TGCAGCGTTGAAGAGCGTTCTGGGGGCAGGGCGAACACCGGGGAGCTGTTTTTT	CSVEERSGGRANTGELFF
TRBV12-5	TRBJ2-4	few	.	TGTGCTAGTGGTTTGTTCCCTACGCTATTGCCTTTGAACCAAAACATTCAGTACTTC	CASGLFPTLLPLNQNIQYF
TRBV9	TRBJ2-3	.	.	TGTGCCAGCACCGTAGGGGGGCTCACAGATACGCAGTATTTT	CASTVGGLTDTQYF
TRBV10-3	TRBJ2-3	many	.	TGTGCCATCAGTGAGGACAGAGCGGATACGCAGTATTTT	CAISEDRADTQYF
TRBV6-5	TRBJ1-1	once	.	TGTGCCAGCCTCGAACCGGGGACAAGTGGGACTGAAGCTTTCTTT	CASLEPGTSGTEAFF
TRBV4-2	TRBJ2-1	few	.	TGTGCCAGCAGCCAAGAGGAGATAGCGGCCTACAATGAGCAGTTCTTC	CASSQEEIAAYNEQFF
TRBV7-2	TRBJ2-3	.	TRBD2	TGTGCCAGCAGCTTAGAGGCTAGCGGGGGGGCCTTGGATACGCAGTATTTT	CASSLEASGGALDTQYF
TRBV20-1	TRBJ2-7	few	.	TGCAGTGCTAGCGGGGCCGTGGGCGAGCCTACTAGGGAGCAGTACTTC	CSASGAVGEPTREQYF
TRBV9	TRBJ1-6	.	.	TGTGCCAGCAGCGAAATAGGGAGCTCCTATAATTCACCCCTCCACTTT	CASSEIGSSYNSPLHF
TRBV7-9	TRBJ2-2	many	.	TGTGCCAGCAGCGATCTCCAGGGTACCGTGAACACCGGGGAGCTGTTTTTT	CASSDLQGTVNTGELFF
TRBV5-6	TRBJ2-5	few	TRBD1	TGTGCCAGCAGCTTGTTAGGGGACAGCTATCAAGAGACCCAGTACTTC	CASSLLGDSYQETQYF
TRBV28	TRBJ1-6	.	TRBD1	TGTGCCAGCAGTGTACTCGACAGGGGAAATTCACCCCTCCACTTT	CASSVLDRGNSPLHF
TRBV10-3	TRBJ2-6	.	.	TGTGCCATCAGCGCAGGGTCATCGGGGGCCAACGTCCTGACTTTC	CAISAGSSGANVLTF
TRBV20-1	TRBJ1-4	few	.	TGCAGTGCGCCTTTCGAGGGGGAGGAAAAAAAACTGTTTTTT	CSAPFEGEEKKLFF
TRBV9	TRBJ1-2	many	.	TGTGCCAGCAGCGTGATGGACTATGGCTACACCTTC	CASSVMDYGYTF
TRBV5-1	TRBJ2-5	many	.	TGCGCCAGCAGCTCGGGAGTCGGGGAGACCCAGTACTTC	CASSSGVGETQYF
TRBV29-1	TRBJ2-3	few	TRBD1	TGCAGCGTCCCCGGGACAGGAGCGGATACGCAGTATTTT	CSVPGTGADTQYF
TRBV5-5	TRBJ2-7	few	.	TGTGCCAGCAGCTTGAGGAGGCCCACCGGGGGCTACGAGCAGTACTTC	CASSLRRPTGGYEQYF
TRBV30	TRBJ2-1	few	TRBD2	TGTGCCTGGAGGGTCCTGACTAGCGGGCAGTTCTTC	CAWRVLTSGQFF
TRBV24-1	TRBJ1-2	many	.	TGTGCCACCAGAGCTTATGGCTACACCTTC	CATRAYGYTF
TRBV5-4	TRBJ2-5	few	TRBD2	TGTGCCAGCAGCGGAGGACTAGCGGGAGGGGAGGAGACCCAGTACTTC	CASSGGLAGGEETQYF
TRBV29-1	TRBJ1-2	few	.	TGCAGCGTTGAAACAGACTATGGCTACACCTTC	CSVETDYGYTF
TRBV5-1	TRBJ2-5	many	.	TGCGCCAGCAGCTTGGCCATGGAGACCCAGTACTTC	CASSLAMETQYF
TRBV5-1	TRBJ1-2	.	TRBD1	TGCGCCAGCAGCTTGGGAACAGGGGATGGCTACACCTTC	CASSLGTGDGYTF
TRBV29-1	TRBJ1-3	.	TRBD1	TGCAGCGTTGGTCTGGGACAGGCCGGAAACACCATATATTTT	CSVGLGQAGNTIYF
TRBV3-1	TRBJ2-4	few	TRBD2	TGTGCCAGCAGCTACGCCGGGACTAGCGGACAAATTCAGTACTTC	CASSYAGTSGQIQYF
TRBV5-4	TRBJ1-1	few	TRBD1	TGTGCCAGCAGCCAGGGGGGCAGTGAAGCTTTCTTT	CASSQGGSEAFF
TRBV20-1	TRBJ2-2	many	TRBD2	TGCAGTGCTGCCTTGGAGCGGGAGGGCTTCACCGGGGAGCTGTTTTTT	CSAALEREGFTGELFF
TRBV4-1	TRBJ1-5	few	.	TGCGCCAGCAGCCAAGAGTGGCAGCTACGCAATCAGCCCCAGCATTTT	CASSQEWQLRNQPQHF
TRBV12-3/TRBV12-4	TRBJ1-5	few	.	TGTGCCAGCAGCACACAGGGAGGACAGCCCCAGCATTTT	CASSTQGGQPQHF
TRBV6-1	TRBJ1-5	.	.	TGTGCCAGCAGTGAAGGTCGTCGTAGCAATCAGCCCCAGCATTTT	CASSEGRRSNQPQHF
TRBV4-2	TRBJ1-1	.	.	TGTGCCAGCAGCCAAGATTCCCGTGAAGCTTTCTTT	CASSQDSREAFF
TRBV27	TRBJ2-3	many	.	TGTGCCAGCAGTTTATGGTCGGAACCAGATACGCAGTATTTT	CASSLWSEPDTQYF
TRBV20-1	TRBJ2-7	.	TRBD1	TGCAGTGCCGGGACAGGGATAAATCGGGACGAGCAGTACTTC	CSAGTGINRDEQYF
TRBV5-1	TRBJ1-1	.	.	TGCGCCAGCAGCTTGGCACTCAGGAACACTGAAGCTTTCTTT	CASSLALRNTEAFF
TRBV5-1	TRBJ2-3	.	.	TGCGCCAGCAGCTTGGACGGGGCCTCCACAGATACGCAGTATTTT	CASSLDGASTDTQYF
TRBV7-2	TRBJ1-5	many	.	TGTGCCAGCAGCTCCGACTTCAATCAGCCCCAGCATTTT	CASSSDFNQPQHF
TRBV9	TRBJ2-7	many	TRBD2	TGTGCCAGCAGCCCAGGCGGGGGAGGCTACGAGCAGTACTTC	CASSPGGGGYEQYF
TRBV25-1	TRBJ1-2	few	.	TGTGCCAGCAGGCGGGACGGTCTTAACTATGGCTACACCTTC	CASRRDGLNYGYTF
TRBV28	TRBJ2-3	.	TRBD1	TGTGCCAGCAGTTCGCCGCCGACAGGGGGTAGCACAGATACGCAGTATTTT	CASSSPPTGGSTDTQYF
TRBV20-1	TRBJ2-2	few	.	TGCAGTGCTAGAGATTGGGAGGGGGGCACCGGGGAGCTGTTTTTT	CSARDWEGGTGELFF
TRBV5-6	TRBJ2-3	.	TRBD2	TGTGCCAGCAGCTTGGGGAACAGCGGGAGCGGGGATACGCAGTATTTT	CASSLGNSGSGDTQYF
TRBV27	TRBJ2-2	few	.	TGTGCCAGCAAAAGGAGGGAGGACACCGGGGAGCTGTTTTTT	CASKRREDTGELFF